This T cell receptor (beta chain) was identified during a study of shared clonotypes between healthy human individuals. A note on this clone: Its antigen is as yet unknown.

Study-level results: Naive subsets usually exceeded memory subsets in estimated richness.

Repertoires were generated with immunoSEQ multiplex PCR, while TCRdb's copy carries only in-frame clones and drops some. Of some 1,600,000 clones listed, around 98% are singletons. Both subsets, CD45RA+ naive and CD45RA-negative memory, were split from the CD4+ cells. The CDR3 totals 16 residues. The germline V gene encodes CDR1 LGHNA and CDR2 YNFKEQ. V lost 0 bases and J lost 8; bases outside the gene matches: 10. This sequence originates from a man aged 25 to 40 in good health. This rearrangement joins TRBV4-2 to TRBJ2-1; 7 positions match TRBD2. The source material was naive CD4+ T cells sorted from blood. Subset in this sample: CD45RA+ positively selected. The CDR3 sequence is CASSQERGRERDEQFF. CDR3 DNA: TGTGCCAGCAGCCAAGAAAGAGGGCGGGAGAGGGATGAGCAGTTCTTC.